This T cell receptor (beta chain) was identified during a study of blood T cell repertoires in COVID-19. Here immunoSEQ multiplex PCR was the method, and the copy in TCRdb shows in-frame clones only, minus some. The sample contains roughly 250,000 clones, about nine tenths of which appear only once. The study drew participants aged about 18 to 95 years from approximately 25 US areas. Assignments of participants to cohorts depended upon their own reported clinical history. This CDR3 contains 16 residues. CDR1 and CDR2 from the germline V gene are LNHDA and SQIVND (reference sequence). The J segment lost 4 bases and the V segment lost 6 bases, leaving 5 bases of the junction unmatched.

Source material: PBMCs or T cells enriched from blood (not recorded which). The source of this sequence is a woman between 18 and 29 years old who had recovered from COVID-19. The chain employs TRBV19 and TRBJ2-1; the match to TRBD2 covers 14 bases. CDR3 DNA: TGTGCCAGTAGCCCGACTAGCGGGGGGGGATACAATGAGCAGTTCTTC. As protein: CASSPTSGGGYNEQFF.